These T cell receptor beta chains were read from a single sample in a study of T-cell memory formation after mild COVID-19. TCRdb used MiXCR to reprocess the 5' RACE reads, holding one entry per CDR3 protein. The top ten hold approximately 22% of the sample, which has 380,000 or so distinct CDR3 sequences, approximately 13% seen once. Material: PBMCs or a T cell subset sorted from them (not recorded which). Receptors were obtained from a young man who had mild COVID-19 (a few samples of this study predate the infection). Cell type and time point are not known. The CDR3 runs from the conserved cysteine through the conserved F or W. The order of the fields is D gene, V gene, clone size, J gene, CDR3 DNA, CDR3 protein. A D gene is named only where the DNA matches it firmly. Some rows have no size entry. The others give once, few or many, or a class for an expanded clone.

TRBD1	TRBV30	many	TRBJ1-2	TGTGCCTGGGCCGGGACAGGTGGTGGCTACACCTTC	CAWAGTGGGYTF
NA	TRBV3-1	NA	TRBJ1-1	TGTGCCAGTGAGACAGGACGAGGTGCGGCTTTCTTT	CASETGRGAAFF
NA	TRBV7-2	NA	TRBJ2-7	TGTGCCAGCAGCCCATCCGAGACCTACGAGCAGTACTTC	CASSPSETYEQYF
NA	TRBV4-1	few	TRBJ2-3	TGCGCCAGCAGCCAAGGTGGCTTGGCAGATACGCAGTATTTT	CASSQGGLADTQYF
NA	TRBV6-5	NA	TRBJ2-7	TGTGCCAGCAGGCCAGGGAAATACCGGTGGGAGCAGTACTTC	CASRPGKYRWEQYF
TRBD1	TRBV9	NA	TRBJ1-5	TGTGCCAGCAGCGAGCCCGACAGGGGGCTAGCTCAGCCCCAGCATTTT	CASSEPDRGLAQPQHF
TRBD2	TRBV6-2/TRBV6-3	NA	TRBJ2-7	TGTGCCAGCAGTGTCCTAGCGGGGGGATCCTACGAGCAGTACTTC	CASSVLAGGSYEQYF
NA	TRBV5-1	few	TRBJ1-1	TGCGCCAGCAGCTTGGAGACGTCCGGGGGTACCCCTGAAGCTTTCTTT	CASSLETSGGTPEAFF
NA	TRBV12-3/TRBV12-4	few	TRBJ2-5	TGTGCCAGCAGTTTTAAAGGAGAGACCCAGTACTTC	CASSFKGETQYF
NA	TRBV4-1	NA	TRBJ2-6	TGCGCCAGCAGCCAAGGACCCCCTGGGGCCAACGTCCTGACTTTC	CASSQGPPGANVLTF
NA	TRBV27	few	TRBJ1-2	TGTGCCAGCAGTGTTTCTGGGGGTTTTTACTATGGCTACACCTTC	CASSVSGGFYYGYTF
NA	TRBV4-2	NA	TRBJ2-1	TGTGCCAGCAGCCAAGATCGGATGGTGGGGGGTATTTCTGAGCAGTTCTTC	CASSQDRMVGGISEQFF
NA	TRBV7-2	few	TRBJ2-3	TGTGCCAGCAGACTTGGACGAGGACCAGATACGCAGTATTTT	CASRLGRGPDTQYF
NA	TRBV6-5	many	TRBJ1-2	TGTGCCAGCAGTTACTCTTTGGCAGGGAGTTTGTATGGCTACACCTTC	CASSYSLAGSLYGYTF
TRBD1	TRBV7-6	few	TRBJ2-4	TGTGCCAGCAGCTTAGCCGGACAGGGTCCCTGGGACATTCAGTACTTC	CASSLAGQGPWDIQYF
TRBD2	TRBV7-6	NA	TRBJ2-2	TGTGCCAGCAGCTTAGTCCCCGGGACTAGCGGGGCCGGGGAGCTGTTTTTT	CASSLVPGTSGAGELFF
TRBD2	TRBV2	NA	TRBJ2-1	TGTGCCAGCAGTGCTAGCGGTGTTTGGAATGAGCAGTTCTTC	CASSASGVWNEQFF
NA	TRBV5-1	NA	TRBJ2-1	TGCGCCAGCAGCTTGGGCATCGGGACCCCAAAGAATGAGCAGTTCTTC	CASSLGIGTPKNEQFF